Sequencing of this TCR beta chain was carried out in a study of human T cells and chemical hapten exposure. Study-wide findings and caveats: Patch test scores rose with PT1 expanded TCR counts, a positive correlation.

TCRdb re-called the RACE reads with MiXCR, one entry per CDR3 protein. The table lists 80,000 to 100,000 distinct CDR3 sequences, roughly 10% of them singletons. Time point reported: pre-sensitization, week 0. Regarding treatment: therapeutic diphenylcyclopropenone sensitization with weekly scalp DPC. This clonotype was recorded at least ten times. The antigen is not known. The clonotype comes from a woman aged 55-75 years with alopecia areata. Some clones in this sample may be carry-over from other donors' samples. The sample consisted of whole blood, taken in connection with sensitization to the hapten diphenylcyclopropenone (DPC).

The CDR3 reads CSAPSGGKYNEQFF. CDR3 DNA: TGCAGTGCTCCCTCCGGGGGGAAATACAATGAGCAGTTCTTC. The V call is TRBV20-1, the J call TRBJ2-1, with 7 bases matching TRBD2. Trimming at V came to 5 bases and at J to 4 bases, leaving 8 bases not matched to a gene. Germline V gene sequence: CDR1 DFQATT, CDR2 SNEGSKA (reference sequence). The CDR3 loop spans 14 amino acids.